Below, 15 T cell receptor beta chains from the same sample are listed, as sequenced in a study of identical twins. TCRdb ran MiXCR on the 5' RACE reads and lists one entry per CDR3 protein. The sample records 350,000 to 500,000 distinct CDR3 sequences, approximately 17% being singletons. Sequencing used naive T cells sorted from blood. The receptors here all came from a middle-aged man in good health.

This clonotype was found a few times. The chain couples TRBV12-3 or TRBV12-4 to TRBJ1-4; 12 positions agree with TRBD1. The CDR3 spans 18 residues. V shed 7 bases and J 0 bases; nucleotides not matched to a gene: 9. CDR3 sequence (DNA): TGTGCCAGCAAAATTGGGGACAGGGGGCTTGCAACTAATGAAAAACTGTTTTTT. It specifies CASKIGDRGLATNEKLFF.

This clonotype was seen a few times. The chain recombines TRBV7-9 with TRBJ2-3; D ambiguous. Germline V gene sequence: CDR1 SEHNR, CDR2 FQNEAQ (reference sequence). The CDR3 runs 16 residues. The V end was cut by 5 bases, the J end by 1 base, with 16 bases between. The CDR3 DNA reads TGTGCCAGCAGCCCCAAGCGCCATGGGGGCACAGATACGCAGTATTTT. Translated, it gives CASSPKRHGGTDTQYF.

The chain joins TRBV29-1 to TRBJ2-7; D perhaps matches TRBD1 (6 bases). Germline assignment: CDR1 SQVTM and CDR2 ANQGSEA. V was cut by 1 base and J by 3 bases, with 25 bases left in between. The CDR3 extends over 18 amino acids. The CDR3 DNA is TGCAGCGTTGAAGGAGGCAGGGGACACCCCTCGGGTAGCTACGAGCAGTACTTC. Translated, it gives CSVEGGRGHPSGSYEQYF.

This clonotype showed up many times. The V gene is TRBV28, the J gene TRBJ2-5, with D maybe TRBD2 (5 bases). V lost 5 bases to trimming and J lost 5 bases, with 12 bases between them. The CDR3 contains 13 residues. The germline gives CDR1 MDHEN, CDR2 SYDVKM. The CDR3 nucleotides are TGTGCCAGCAGTGTCGCGGGCCGGGAGACCCAGTACTTC. Protein sequence: CASSVAGRETQYF.

This rearrangement joins TRBV7-9 to TRBJ2-1; 9 bases fit TRBD1. This CDR3 is built from 12 residues. The ends lost 5 bases at V and 12 bases at J; junction bases unmatched: 5. Germline-derived CDR1 and CDR2 are SEHNR and FQNEAQ (reference sequence). The CDR3 DNA follows: TGTGCCAGCAGCGTTGGACAGGGGAGGCAGTTCTTC. Its protein product is CASSVGQGRQFF.

This clonotype showed up many times. The chain is built from TRBV15 and TRBJ2-1; D perhaps matches TRBD2 (6 bases). This CDR3 has 14 residues. Trimming shortened V by 5 bases and J by 6 bases, and 14 bases separated the two germline ends. Germline CDR1 is LNHNV and CDR2 is YYDKDF (reference sequence). CDR3 coding DNA: TGTGCCACCAGCGTTAGCGGCGGTATCAATGAGCAGTTCTTC. This codes for CATSVSGGINEQFF.

Many counts were recorded for this clonotype. The chain recombines TRBV6-1 with TRBJ2-7; 9 bases line up with TRBD1. Germline CDR1 and CDR2: MNHNS and SASEGT. The CDR3 is 16 amino acids. V shed 5 bases, J shed 0 bases, and the junction held 8 bases outside the gene matches. The CDR3 sequence: CASSREGQGNSYEQYF. CDR3 nucleotides: TGTGCCAGCAGTCGCGAGGGACAGGGTAACTCCTACGAGCAGTACTTC.

The chain joins TRBV7-2 to TRBJ2-1; possibly TRBD1 for D (6 bases). The germline V and J ends were trimmed by 4 bases and 6 bases, with 13 bases remaining between them. Germline CDR1 and CDR2: SGHTA and FQGNSA. The CDR3 contains 14 residues. Here the CDR3 reads CASSYGQSGNEQFF. In nucleotides, the CDR3 is TGTGCCAGCAGCTACGGACAGTCCGGCAATGAGCAGTTCTTC.

This clonotype has a handful of counts. CDR3 coding DNA: TGTGCCAGCAGCGTGGGGACTAGCGGGAGAGATACGCAGTATTTT. It translates to CASSVGTSGRDTQYF. The chain combines TRBV9 with TRBJ2-3, with 14 bases identical to TRBD2. V shed 2 bases and J 5 bases; nucleotides not matched to a gene: 1. The CDR3 sequence is 15 residues long. CDR1 and CDR2 (germline): SGDLS, YYNGEE.

This clonotype was picked up a small number of times. The CDR3 reads CAWSVGQKYEQYF. The CDR3, as DNA: TGTGCCTGGAGTGTCGGGCAGAAATACGAGCAGTACTTC. The genes are TRBV30 and TRBJ2-7; unclear D gene. The germline V gene has CDR1 GTSNPN and CDR2 SVGIG (reference sequence). V gave up 0 bases and J gave up 4 bases, with 10 bases separating them. The length of the CDR3 is 13 residues.

In this sample, this clonotype turned up many times. The chain employs TRBV29-1 and TRBJ2-1, with 9 bases aligning to TRBD2. There are 13 residues in the CDR3. The V segment lost 5 bases and the J segment 4 bases; nucleotides outside the gene matches: 3. The germline gives CDR1 SQVTM, CDR2 ANQGSEA. The CDR3 DNA is TGCAGCGTTCTAACTAGCGGGTACAATGAGCAGTTCTTC. Translation: CSVLTSGYNEQFF.

V is TRBV7-2 and J is TRBJ2-7; D possibly matches TRBD1 or TRBD2 (5 bases each). Between the trimmed V and J ends, which lost 5 bases and 6 bases, there was a span of 23 bases. The CDR3 sequence is 16 residues long. CDR1 SGHTA and CDR2 FQGNSA come from the germline V gene. CDR3 sequence reads: CASSDKSGRGFSEQYF. The CDR3 DNA reads as TGTGCCAGCAGCGACAAGTCGGGACGTGGGTTTAGCGAGCAGTACTTC.

Regarding this clonotype: One end of the junction fails to match germline, which may point to a read error. The chain links TRBV18 to TRBJ2-7; D call uncertain. Germline lookup yields CDR1 KGHSH and CDR2 LQKENI. The CDR3 totals 13 residues. CDR3 in amino acids: CAGSPPGSYEQYF. As DNA, the CDR3 is TGTGCCGGCTCACCACCGGGCAGTTACGAGCAGTACTTC.

This clonotype appeared a single time. V usage is TRBV7-2 and J usage is TRBJ1-2, with a tentative D call TRBD1 (5 bases). CDR3 length: 14 residues. Germline CDR1 SGHTA, CDR2 FQGNSA. Trimming removed 5 bases from V and 6 bases from J, with 16 bases in between. In DNA form, the CDR3 reads TGTGCCAGCAGCGTGCGTCTGGGGGTTGATGGCTACACCTTC. It translates to CASSVRLGVDGYTF. The whole variable domain, filled in from reference TRBV7-2 and TRBJ1-2, reads GAGVSQSPSNKVTEKGKDVELRCDPISGHTALYWYRQSLGQGLEFLIYFQGNSAPDKSGLPSDRFSAERTGGSVSTLTIQRTQQEDSAVYLCASSVRLGVDGYTFGSGTRLTVV.

This clonotype was detected many times. This CDR3 reads CASRATGLNTEAFF. CDR3 nucleotides: TGTGCCAGCAGGGCGACAGGGTTGAACACTGAAGCTTTCTTT. V and J are TRBV12-3 or TRBV12-4 and TRBJ1-1; 7 bases map to TRBD1. The CDR3 consists of 14 residues. The V and J ends lost 6 bases and 0 bases, in that order; junction bases with no gene match: 4.